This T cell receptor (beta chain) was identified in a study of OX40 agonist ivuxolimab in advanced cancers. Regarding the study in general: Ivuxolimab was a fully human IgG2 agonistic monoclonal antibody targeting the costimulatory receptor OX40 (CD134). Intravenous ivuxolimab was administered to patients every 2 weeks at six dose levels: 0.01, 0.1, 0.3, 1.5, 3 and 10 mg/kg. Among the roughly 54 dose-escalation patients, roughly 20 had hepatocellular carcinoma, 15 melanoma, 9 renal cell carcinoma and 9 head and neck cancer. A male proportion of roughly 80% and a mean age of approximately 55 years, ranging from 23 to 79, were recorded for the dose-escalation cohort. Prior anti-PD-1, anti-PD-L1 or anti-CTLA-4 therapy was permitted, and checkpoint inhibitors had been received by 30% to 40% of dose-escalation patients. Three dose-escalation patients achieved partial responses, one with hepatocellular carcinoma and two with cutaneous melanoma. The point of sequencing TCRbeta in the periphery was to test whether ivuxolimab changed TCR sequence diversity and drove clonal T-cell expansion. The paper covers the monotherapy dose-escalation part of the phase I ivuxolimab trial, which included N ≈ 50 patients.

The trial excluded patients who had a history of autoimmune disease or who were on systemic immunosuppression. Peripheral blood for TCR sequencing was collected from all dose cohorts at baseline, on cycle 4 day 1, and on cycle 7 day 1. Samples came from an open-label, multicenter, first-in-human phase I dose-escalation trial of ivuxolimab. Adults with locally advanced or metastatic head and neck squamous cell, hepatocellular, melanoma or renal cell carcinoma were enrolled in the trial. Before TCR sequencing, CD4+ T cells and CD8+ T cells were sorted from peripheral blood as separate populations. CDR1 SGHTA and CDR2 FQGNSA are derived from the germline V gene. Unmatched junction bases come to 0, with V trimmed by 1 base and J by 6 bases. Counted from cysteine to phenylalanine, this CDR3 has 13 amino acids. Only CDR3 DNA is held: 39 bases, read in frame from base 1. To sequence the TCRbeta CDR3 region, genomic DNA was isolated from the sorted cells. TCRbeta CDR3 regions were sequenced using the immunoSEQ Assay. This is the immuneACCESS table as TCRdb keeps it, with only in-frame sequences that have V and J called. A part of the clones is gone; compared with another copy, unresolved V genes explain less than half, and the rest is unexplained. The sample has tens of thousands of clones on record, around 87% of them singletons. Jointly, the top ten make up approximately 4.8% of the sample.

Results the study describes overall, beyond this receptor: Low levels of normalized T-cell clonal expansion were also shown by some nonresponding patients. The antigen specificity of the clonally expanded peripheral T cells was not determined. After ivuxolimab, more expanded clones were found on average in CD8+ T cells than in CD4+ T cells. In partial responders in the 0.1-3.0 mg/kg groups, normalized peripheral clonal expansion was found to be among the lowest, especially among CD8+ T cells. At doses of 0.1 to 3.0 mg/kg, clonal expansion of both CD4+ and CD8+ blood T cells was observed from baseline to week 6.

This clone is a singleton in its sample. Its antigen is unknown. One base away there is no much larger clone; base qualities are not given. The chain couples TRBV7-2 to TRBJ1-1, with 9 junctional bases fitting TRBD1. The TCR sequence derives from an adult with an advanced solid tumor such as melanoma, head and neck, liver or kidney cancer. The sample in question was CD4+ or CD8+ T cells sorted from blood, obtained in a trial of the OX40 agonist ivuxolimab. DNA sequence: TGTGCCAGCAGCTTAGGGACAGGGGCTGAAGCTTTCTTT. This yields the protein CASSLGTGAEAFF.